A single sample gave rise to the 2 T cell receptor beta chains below, sequenced in a study of T cell responses to AZD1222 COVID-19 vaccine. Clones were sequenced by immunoSEQ multiplex PCR, and TCRdb holds only the in-frame ones, with some missing. The table records approximately 130,000 clones, over 85% of them present only once. Sequenced here: peripheral blood, sampled on day 0 of AZD1222 vaccination. The receptor set was obtained from an adult in good health.

The J gene is TRBJ2-7, the V gene TRBV6-2 or TRBV6-3; TRBD2 matches at 8 bases. V was clipped by 2 bases and J by 6 bases; unmatched bases: 0. The CDR3 spans 12 residues. Per the germline V gene, CDR1 is MNHEY and CDR2 is SVGEGT. For the CDR3, the DNA is TGTGCCAGCAGTTACCTAGCGGGCGAGCAGTACTTC. Amino acids: CASSYLAGEQYF.

The chain joins TRBV9 to TRBJ1-1, with D hard to call. CDR3 length: 10 amino acids. V lost 6 bases, J lost 6 bases, and 6 bases lay in between. CDR1 and CDR2 from the germline V gene are SGDLS and YYNGEE. The CDR3 sequence: CASNGAEAFF. The CDR3, as DNA: TGTGCCAGCAACGGGGCTGAAGCTTTCTTT.